The 2 T cell receptor beta chains given below trace back to one sample, sequenced in a study of long-term antiretroviral therapy in people with HIV. This was the immunoSEQ v3.0 assay at survey level. Profiling relied on immunoSEQ multiplex PCR, and the TCRdb table lists in-frame clones only, not all of them. Altogether more than 35,000 clones are present, 65% to 90% being singletons, with the ten largest covering less than 4%. The material sequenced was unsorted PBMCs, taken just before starting antiretroviral therapy. These receptor sequences come from a woman aged 18-29 years with HIV.

V and J are TRBV5-1 and TRBJ1-2; 8 nucleotides agree with TRBD1. The J segment lost 5 bases and the V segment lost 4 bases, leaving 7 bases of the junction unmatched. The CDR3 length is 14 residues. The germline gives CDR1 SGHRS, CDR2 YFSETQ. In DNA form, the CDR3 reads TGCGCCAGCAGCCCCTTGGGACAGGAATATGGCTACACCTTC. Protein sequence: CASSPLGQEYGYTF.

This clone has a handful of counts. This chain connects TRBV7-3 to TRBJ2-7; TRBD2 agrees at 7 bases. With V trimmed by 5 bases and J by 6 bases, 7 bases remained unmatched. The germline V gene has CDR1 SGHTA and CDR2 FQGTGA. The CDR3 extends over 13 amino acids. CDR3 DNA: TGTGCCAGCAGCCCCTCGACTAGCTTCGAGCAGTACTTC. Its protein product is CASSPSTSFEQYF.